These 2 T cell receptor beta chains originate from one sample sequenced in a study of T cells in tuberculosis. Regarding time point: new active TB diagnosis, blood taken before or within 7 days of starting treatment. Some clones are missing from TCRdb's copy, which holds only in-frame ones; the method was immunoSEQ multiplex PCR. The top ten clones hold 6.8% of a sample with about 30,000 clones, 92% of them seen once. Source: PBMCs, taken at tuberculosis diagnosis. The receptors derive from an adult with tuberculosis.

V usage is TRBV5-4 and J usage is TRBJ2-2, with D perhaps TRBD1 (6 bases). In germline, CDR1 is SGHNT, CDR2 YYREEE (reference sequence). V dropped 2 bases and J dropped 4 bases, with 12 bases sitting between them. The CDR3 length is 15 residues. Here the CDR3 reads CASSLQGKATGELFF. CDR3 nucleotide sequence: TGTGCCAGCAGCTTACAGGGAAAGGCCACCGGGGAGCTGTTTTTT.

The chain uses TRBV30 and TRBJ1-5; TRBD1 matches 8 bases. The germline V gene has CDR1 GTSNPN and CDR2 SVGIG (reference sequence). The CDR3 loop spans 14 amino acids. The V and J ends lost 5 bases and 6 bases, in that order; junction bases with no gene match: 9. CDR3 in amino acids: CAWSETGGSQPQHF. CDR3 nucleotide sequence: TGTGCCTGGTCCGAAACAGGGGGTAGTCAGCCCCAGCATTTT.